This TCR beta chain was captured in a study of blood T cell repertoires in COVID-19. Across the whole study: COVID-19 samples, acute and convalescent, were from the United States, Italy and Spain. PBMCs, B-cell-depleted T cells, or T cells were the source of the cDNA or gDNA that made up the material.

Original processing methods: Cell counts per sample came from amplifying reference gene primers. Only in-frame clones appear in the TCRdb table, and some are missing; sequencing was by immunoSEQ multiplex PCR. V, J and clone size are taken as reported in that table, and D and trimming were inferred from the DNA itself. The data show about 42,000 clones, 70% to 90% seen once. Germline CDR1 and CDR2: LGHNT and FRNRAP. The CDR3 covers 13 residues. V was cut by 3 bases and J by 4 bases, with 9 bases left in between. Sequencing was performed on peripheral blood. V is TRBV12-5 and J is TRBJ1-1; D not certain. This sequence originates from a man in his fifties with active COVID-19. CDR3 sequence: CASGFREATEAFF. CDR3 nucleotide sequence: TGTGCTAGTGGTTTCCGGGAAGCCACTGAAGCTTTCTTT.